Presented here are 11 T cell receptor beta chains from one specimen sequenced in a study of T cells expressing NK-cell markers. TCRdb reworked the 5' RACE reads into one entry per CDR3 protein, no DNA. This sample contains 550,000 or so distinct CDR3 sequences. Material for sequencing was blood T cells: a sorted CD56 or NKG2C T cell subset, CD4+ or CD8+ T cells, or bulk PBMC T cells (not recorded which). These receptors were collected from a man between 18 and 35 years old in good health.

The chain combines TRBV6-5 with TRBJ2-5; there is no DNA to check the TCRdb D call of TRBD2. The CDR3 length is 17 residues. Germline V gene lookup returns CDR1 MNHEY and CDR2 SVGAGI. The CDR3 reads CASSYSRSSGSPETQYF.

The CDR3 sequence: CASSPATGALNTEAFF. The V call is TRBV18, the J call TRBJ1-1; the D call from TCRdb, TRBD1, cannot be confirmed without DNA. The CDR3 covers 16 residues. Germline V gene lookup returns CDR1 KGHSH and CDR2 LQKENI. The entire variable domain, with the rest obtained from reference TRBV18 and TRBJ1-1, is as follows: NAGVMQNPRHLVRRRGQEARLRCSPMKGHSHVYWYRQLPEEGLKFMVYLQKENIIDESGMPKERFSAEFPKEGPSILRIQQVVRGDSAAYFCASSPATGALNTEAFFGQGTRLTVV.

The CDR3: CASKTARDNSYNEQFF. This chain uses TRBV12-3 or TRBV12-4 with TRBJ2-1; TCRdb names TRBD1, which stays unverified in the absence of DNA. The CDR3 spans 16 residues.

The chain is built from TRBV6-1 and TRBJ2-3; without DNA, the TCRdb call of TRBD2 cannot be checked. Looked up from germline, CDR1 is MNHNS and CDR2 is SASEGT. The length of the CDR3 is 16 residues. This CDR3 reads CASNMGLAGGTDTQYF.

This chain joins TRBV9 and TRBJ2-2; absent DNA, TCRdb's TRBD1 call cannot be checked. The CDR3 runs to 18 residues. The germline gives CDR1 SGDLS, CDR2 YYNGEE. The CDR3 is CASSVGDMGLGDSGELFF.

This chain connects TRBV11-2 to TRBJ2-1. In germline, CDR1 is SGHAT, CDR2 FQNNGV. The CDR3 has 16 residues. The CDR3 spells CASSLDPSTRYNEQFF.

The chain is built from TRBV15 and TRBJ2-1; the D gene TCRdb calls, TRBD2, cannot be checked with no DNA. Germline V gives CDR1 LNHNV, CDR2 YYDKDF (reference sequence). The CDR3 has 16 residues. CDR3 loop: CATSRETGGPGNEQFF.

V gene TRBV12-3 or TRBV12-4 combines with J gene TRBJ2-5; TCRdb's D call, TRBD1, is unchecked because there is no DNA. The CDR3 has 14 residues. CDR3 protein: CVSSLGTGTRGGYF.

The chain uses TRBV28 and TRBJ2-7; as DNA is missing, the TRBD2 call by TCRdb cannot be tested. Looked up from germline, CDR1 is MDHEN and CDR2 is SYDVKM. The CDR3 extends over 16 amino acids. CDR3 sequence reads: CASSSVAGRSSYEQYF.

The chain's CDR3 is CASSLELSNQPQHF. The chain joins TRBV7-2 to TRBJ1-5. The length of the CDR3 is 14 residues. The germline V gene encodes CDR1 SGHTA and CDR2 FQGNSA. The full variable domain, in which reference TRBV7-2 and TRBJ1-5 provide the parts outside the CDR3, is GAGVSQSPSNKVTEKGKDVELRCDPISGHTALYWYRQSLGQGLEFLIYFQGNSAPDKSGLPSDRFSAERTGGSVSTLTIQRTQQEDSAVYLCASSLELSNQPQHFGDGTRLSIL.

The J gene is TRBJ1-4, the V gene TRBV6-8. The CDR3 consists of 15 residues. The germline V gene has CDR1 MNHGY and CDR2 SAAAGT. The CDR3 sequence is CASRTTAYANEKLFF.